The rows below give T cell receptor beta chains drawn from one sample of a study of cytomegalovirus exposure and HLA in healthy donors. Only in-frame clones appear in the TCRdb table, and some are missing; sequencing was by immunoSEQ multiplex PCR. The sample yields about 110,000 clones, around 77% seen once. Sequencing used PBMCs. The receptors shown here come from a woman younger than 45 in good health and CMV-seropositive. CDR3s leave out the opening cysteine and the closing phenylalanine or tryptophan. Clone size is given for some rows only: seen once, a few or many times, or a class if the clone is expanded.

>15|TRBJ2-1|NA|TRBV5-4
ASSWGLADSSYNEQF
>13|TRBJ1-1|NA|TRBV13
ASSHAQGIRTEAF
>15|TRBJ1-3|NA|TRBV19
ASSKRQDFTSGNTIY
>14|TRBJ1-4|NA|TRBV27
ASSLGIYQSGEKLF
>13|TRBJ2-7|NA|TRBV7-9
ASSLGPSGDPEQY
>11|TRBJ2-5|NA|TRBV6-5
ASTRTVGETQY
>12|TRBJ2-7|few|TRBV6-1
ASISPGVDYEQY
>14|TRBJ2-3|NA|TRBV5-6
ASSSELAGGADTQY
>13|TRBJ1-1|NA|TRBV9
ASSPLAEMNTEAF
>16|TRBJ1-5|few|TRBV5-8
ASRRNRDSRYSNQPQH